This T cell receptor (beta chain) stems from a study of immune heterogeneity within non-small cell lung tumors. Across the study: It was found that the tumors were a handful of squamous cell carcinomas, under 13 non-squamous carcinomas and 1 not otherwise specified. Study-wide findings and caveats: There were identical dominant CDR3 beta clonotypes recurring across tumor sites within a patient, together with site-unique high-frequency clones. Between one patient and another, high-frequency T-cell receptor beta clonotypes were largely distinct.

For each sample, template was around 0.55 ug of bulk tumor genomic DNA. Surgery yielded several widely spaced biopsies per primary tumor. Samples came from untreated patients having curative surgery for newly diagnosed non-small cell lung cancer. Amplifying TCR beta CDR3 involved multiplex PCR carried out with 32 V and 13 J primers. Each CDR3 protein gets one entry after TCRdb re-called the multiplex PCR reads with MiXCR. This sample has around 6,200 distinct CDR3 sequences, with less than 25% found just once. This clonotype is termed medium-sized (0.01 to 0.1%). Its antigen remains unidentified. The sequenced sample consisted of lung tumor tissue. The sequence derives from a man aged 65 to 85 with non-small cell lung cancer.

CDR3 nucleotide sequence: TGTGCCAGTAGTTTCGTCGACCATGAGCAGTTCTTC. As protein: CASSFVDHEQFF. This chain connects TRBV19 to TRBJ2-1; D unresolved. Germline V lookup: CDR1 LNHDA, CDR2 SQIVND (reference sequence). This CDR3 contains 12 residues. Deletions cut 5 bases from V and 8 bases from J, with 10 bases between.